A selection of T cell receptor beta chains follows, all from one sample in a study of blood T cell repertoires in COVID-19. Profiling relied on immunoSEQ multiplex PCR, and the TCRdb table lists in-frame clones only, not all of them. The sample gives 100,000 to 150,000 clones, over 75% of which show up once; roughly 6.7% is in the top ten. The sample taken for sequencing was peripheral blood. These receptors were obtained from a man older than 75 with active or convalescent COVID-19. Each CDR3 is given with its conserved first and last residue. Each record gives: J gene, clone size, V gene, D gene, CDR3 protein, CDR3 DNA. D genes are given only for firm matches. Expanded clones get a size class; other rows say once, few or many, or leave the size out.

J gene: TRBJ1-1; clone size: once; V gene: TRBV4-3; D gene: -; CDR3 protein: CASSQVSGGAHEAFF; CDR3 DNA: TGCGCCAGCAGCCAAGTCTCTGGGGGCGCCCATGAAGCTTTCTTT
J gene: TRBJ1-5; clone size: few; V gene: TRBV6-5; D gene: -; CDR3 protein: CASSQKGGSNQPQHF; CDR3 DNA: TGTGCCAGCAGCCAAAAAGGGGGTAGCAATCAGCCCCAGCATTTT
J gene: TRBJ2-2; clone size: -; V gene: TRBV27; D gene: -; CDR3 protein: CASSFRPGVTGELFF; CDR3 DNA: TGTGCCAGCAGTTTTCGGCCAGGGGTAACCGGGGAGCTGTTTTTT
J gene: TRBJ1-2; clone size: -; V gene: TRBV6-5; D gene: TRBD1; CDR3 protein: CASNSGQHGYTF; CDR3 DNA: TGTGCCAGCAATTCGGGACAGCATGGCTACACCTTC
J gene: TRBJ1-2; clone size: -; V gene: TRBV5-1; D gene: TRBD1; CDR3 protein: CASSFTGQESYGYTF; CDR3 DNA: TGCGCCAGCAGCTTTACGGGACAGGAGAGCTATGGCTACACCTTC
J gene: TRBJ1-1; clone size: -; V gene: TRBV10-3; D gene: -; CDR3 protein: CAISETGETEAFF; CDR3 DNA: TGTGCCATCAGTGAGACCGGGGAAACTGAAGCTTTCTTT
J gene: TRBJ2-2; clone size: -; V gene: TRBV11-2; D gene: TRBD1; CDR3 protein: CASSLETGGPNTGELFF; CDR3 DNA: TGTGCCAGCAGCTTAGAAACAGGGGGCCCGAACACCGGGGAGCTGTTTTTT
J gene: TRBJ2-7; clone size: -; V gene: TRBV27; D gene: TRBD1; CDR3 protein: CASSVFPGGYSEQYF; CDR3 DNA: TGTGCCAGCAGTGTTTTCCCAGGGGGATACTCCGAGCAGTACTTC
J gene: TRBJ2-5; clone size: -; V gene: TRBV5-1; D gene: -; CDR3 protein: CASSLAGGQETQYF; CDR3 DNA: TGCGCCAGCAGCTTGGCTGGAGGGCAAGAGACCCAGTACTTC
J gene: TRBJ2-5; clone size: -; V gene: TRBV21-1; D gene: -; CDR3 protein: CASSKAKGGLWETQYF; CDR3 DNA: TGTGCCAGCAGCAAAGCGAAAGGGGGCCTATGGGAGACCCAGTACTTC
J gene: TRBJ2-3; clone size: -; V gene: TRBV7-2; D gene: -; CDR3 protein: CASSLVGGLQYF; CDR3 DNA: TGTGCCAGCAGCTTAGTTGGCGGGTTACAGTATTTT
J gene: TRBJ2-7; clone size: once; V gene: TRBV9; D gene: TRBD2; CDR3 protein: CASSAVAGPTYEQYF; CDR3 DNA: TGTGCCAGCAGCGCCGTAGCGGGGCCGACCTACGAGCAGTACTTC
J gene: TRBJ1-6; clone size: -; V gene: TRBV27; D gene: -; CDR3 protein: CASNVQGPNSPLHF; CDR3 DNA: TGTGCCAGCAACGTCCAGGGGCCAAATTCACCCCTCCACTTT
J gene: TRBJ1-4; clone size: -; V gene: TRBV5-1; D gene: -; CDR3 protein: CASSLTGPTNEKLFF; CDR3 DNA: TGCGCCAGCAGCTTGACAGGCCCAACTAATGAAAAACTGTTTTTT
J gene: TRBJ1-5; clone size: -; V gene: TRBV30; D gene: TRBD1; CDR3 protein: CAWDRGDQPQHF; CDR3 DNA: TGTGCCTGGGACAGGGGGGATCAGCCCCAGCATTTT
J gene: TRBJ1-2; clone size: -; V gene: TRBV30; D gene: -; CDR3 protein: CAWRLTGYGYTF; CDR3 DNA: TGTGCCTGGAGACTTACAGGGTATGGCTACACCTTC
J gene: TRBJ2-7; clone size: -; V gene: TRBV28; D gene: -; CDR3 protein: CASWGQPFSYEQYF; CDR3 DNA: TGTGCCAGCTGGGGGCAGCCGTTCTCCTACGAGCAGTACTTC
J gene: TRBJ1-5; clone size: -; V gene: TRBV4-3; D gene: TRBD1; CDR3 protein: CASSQPAGQGSNQPQHF; CDR3 DNA: TGCGCCAGCAGCCAACCCGCGGGACAGGGTAGCAATCAGCCCCAGCATTTT
J gene: TRBJ2-2; clone size: -; V gene: TRBV25-1; D gene: -; CDR3 protein: CASSATGTGELFF; CDR3 DNA: TGTGCCAGCAGTGCCACAGGGACCGGGGAGCTGTTTTTT
J gene: TRBJ2-2; clone size: -; V gene: TRBV5-1; D gene: TRBD2; CDR3 protein: CASSSRPSGNSGELFF; CDR3 DNA: TGCGCCAGCAGCTCTCGGCCTAGCGGGAATTCCGGGGAGCTGTTTTTT
J gene: TRBJ2-7; clone size: once; V gene: TRBV18; D gene: TRBD2; CDR3 protein: CASSRTGGGLQEQYF; CDR3 DNA: TGTGCCAGCTCGCGCACTGGCGGGGGGCTACAGGAGCAGTACTTC
J gene: TRBJ1-6; clone size: -; V gene: TRBV3-1/TRBV3-2; D gene: -; CDR3 protein: CASSTTENNSPLHF; CDR3 DNA: TGTGCCAGCAGCACCACAGAAAATAATTCACCCCTCCACTTT
J gene: TRBJ1-5; clone size: -; V gene: TRBV18; D gene: -; CDR3 protein: CASSPRGALGQPQHF; CDR3 DNA: TGTGCCAGCTCACCAAGGGGTGCTCTCGGCCAGCCCCAGCATTTT
J gene: TRBJ1-2; clone size: -; V gene: TRBV30; D gene: -; CDR3 protein: CAWSAGNYGYTF; CDR3 DNA: TGTGCCTGGAGTGCGGGGAACTATGGCTACACCTTC
J gene: TRBJ2-1; clone size: few; V gene: TRBV7-3; D gene: -; CDR3 protein: CASSLGGGASYNEQFF; CDR3 DNA: TGTGCCAGCAGCTTAGGCGGCGGTGCCTCCTACAATGAGCAGTTCTTC
J gene: TRBJ2-1; clone size: -; V gene: TRBV19; D gene: TRBD2; CDR3 protein: CASSMTSGEQFF; CDR3 DNA: TGTGCCAGTAGTATGACTAGCGGTGAGCAGTTCTTC
J gene: TRBJ2-5; clone size: -; V gene: TRBV5-4; D gene: -; CDR3 protein: CASSWRTGPQETQYF; CDR3 DNA: TGTGCCAGCAGCTGGCGGACTGGCCCCCAAGAGACCCAGTACTTC
J gene: TRBJ1-6; clone size: -; V gene: TRBV3-1/TRBV3-2; D gene: -; CDR3 protein: CASSQTARASPLHF; CDR3 DNA: TGTGCCAGCAGCCAAACTGCCAGGGCTTCACCCCTCCACTTT
J gene: TRBJ2-7; clone size: -; V gene: TRBV5-1; D gene: TRBD1; CDR3 protein: CASSFRQGATYEQYF; CDR3 DNA: TGCGCCAGCAGCTTCCGACAGGGGGCAACCTACGAGCAGTACTTC
J gene: TRBJ1-2; clone size: -; V gene: TRBV19; D gene: -; CDR3 protein: CASSIDRGDYGYTF; CDR3 DNA: TGTGCCAGTAGTATAGATCGGGGGGACTATGGCTACACCTTC
J gene: TRBJ1-4; clone size: few; V gene: TRBV7-8; D gene: -; CDR3 protein: CASGEGTNEKLFF; CDR3 DNA: TGTGCCAGCGGGGAGGGTACTAATGAAAAACTGTTTTTT
J gene: TRBJ1-2; clone size: -; V gene: TRBV30; D gene: TRBD1; CDR3 protein: CAWSAGTGSFSYGYTF; CDR3 DNA: TGTGCCTGGAGCGCCGGGACAGGGAGTTTTAGCTATGGCTACACCTTC
J gene: TRBJ2-3; clone size: many; V gene: TRBV6-2/TRBV6-3; D gene: -; CDR3 protein: CASSYWVAGTDTQYF; CDR3 DNA: TGTGCCAGCAGTTACTGGGTAGCAGGGACAGATACGCAGTATTTT
J gene: TRBJ1-3; clone size: -; V gene: TRBV12-5; D gene: TRBD1; CDR3 protein: CASGSLSTGGNTIYF; CDR3 DNA: TGTGCTAGTGGTTCCCTCTCGACAGGGGGAAACACCATATATTTT
J gene: TRBJ1-3; clone size: once; V gene: TRBV24-1; D gene: TRBD1; CDR3 protein: CATSDGQDLSGNTIYF; CDR3 DNA: TGTGCCACCAGTGACGGACAGGATCTCTCTGGAAACACCATATATTTT
J gene: TRBJ1-1; clone size: -; V gene: TRBV7-3; D gene: TRBD1; CDR3 protein: CASSLNAGGLGAFF; CDR3 DNA: TGTGCCAGCAGCTTAAACGCAGGGGGCCTTGGAGCTTTCTTT
J gene: TRBJ1-2; clone size: -; V gene: TRBV5-1; D gene: TRBD1; CDR3 protein: CASSRDRDGYTF; CDR3 DNA: TGCGCCAGCAGCCGGGACAGAGATGGCTACACCTTC
J gene: TRBJ2-7; clone size: -; V gene: TRBV19; D gene: -; CDR3 protein: CASSMLGAVDEQYF; CDR3 DNA: TGTGCCAGTAGTATGTTGGGAGCGGTGGACGAGCAGTACTTC
J gene: TRBJ2-3; clone size: -; V gene: TRBV7-3; D gene: TRBD2; CDR3 protein: CASSPDLSGGTDTQYF; CDR3 DNA: TGTGCCAGCAGCCCCGATCTCAGCGGGGGCACAGATACGCAGTATTTT
J gene: TRBJ1-2; clone size: -; V gene: TRBV6-5; D gene: TRBD1; CDR3 protein: CASGGRGRSGYTF; CDR3 DNA: TGTGCCAGCGGCGGCAGGGGGCGATCTGGCTACACCTTC
J gene: TRBJ1-2; clone size: few; V gene: TRBV3-1/TRBV3-2; D gene: TRBD1; CDR3 protein: CASSQRLSDREFYGYTF; CDR3 DNA: TGTGCCAGCAGCCAACGACTTTCGGACAGGGAGTTCTATGGCTACACCTTC
J gene: TRBJ2-7; clone size: -; V gene: TRBV5-4; D gene: -; CDR3 protein: CASSLTSGSYEQYF; CDR3 DNA: TGTGCCAGCAGCTTGACCAGCGGCTCCTACGAGCAGTACTTC
J gene: TRBJ1-1; clone size: -; V gene: TRBV4-3; D gene: TRBD1; CDR3 protein: CASSQDRGDRAFF; CDR3 DNA: TGCGCCAGCAGCCAAGACAGGGGGGATAGAGCTTTCTTT
J gene: TRBJ2-1; clone size: -; V gene: TRBV11-3; D gene: TRBD2; CDR3 protein: CASSSLTSGGEQFF; CDR3 DNA: TGTGCCAGCAGCTCCCTGACTAGCGGGGGGGAGCAGTTCTTC
J gene: TRBJ2-7; clone size: few; V gene: TRBV6-2/TRBV6-3; D gene: TRBD1; CDR3 protein: CASSRRGQGEQYF; CDR3 DNA: TGTGCCAGCAGCCGCAGGGGGCAAGGCGAGCAGTACTTC
J gene: TRBJ2-7; clone size: -; V gene: TRBV2; D gene: -; CDR3 protein: CASSGTAAYEQYF; CDR3 DNA: TGTGCCAGCAGTGGGACAGCAGCCTACGAGCAGTACTTC
J gene: TRBJ2-1; clone size: -; V gene: TRBV7-2; D gene: -; CDR3 protein: CASSPGGRGISNEQFF; CDR3 DNA: TGTGCCAGCAGCCCAGGAGGGAGAGGCATTTCGAATGAGCAGTTCTTC
J gene: TRBJ2-7; clone size: once; V gene: TRBV7-8; D gene: -; CDR3 protein: CASSLRTDFSYEQYF; CDR3 DNA: TGTGCCAGCAGCTTAAGGACAGACTTCTCCTACGAGCAGTACTTC
J gene: TRBJ2-5; clone size: -; V gene: TRBV28; D gene: TRBD2; CDR3 protein: CATRGERGGSTQYF; CDR3 DNA: TGTGCCACCAGGGGGGAGCGGGGGGGCTCGACCCAGTACTTC
J gene: TRBJ2-3; clone size: once; V gene: TRBV5-1; D gene: TRBD2; CDR3 protein: CASSLESGGGNTQYF; CDR3 DNA: TGCGCCAGCAGCTTGGAAAGCGGGGGGGGGAATACGCAGTATTTT